Shown below are 15 T cell receptor beta chains from a single sample sequenced in a study of CD8+CD57+ T cells in acquired aplastic anemia. Flow cytometry had shown expanded CD8+CD57+ cells in the patients chosen for sequencing. Using genomic DNA as the template, TCR beta VDJ and CDR3 profiling was carried out. A single record per CDR3 protein comes from TCRdb applying MiXCR to the reads. The sample comprises 150,000 or so distinct CDR3 sequences, roughly half of which are singletons, and roughly 12% rests with the top ten. Input material: sorted CD4+, CD8+, or CD8+CD57+ T cells (not recorded which) from PBMCs. Source of these receptors: a human donor with aplastic anemia.

Only a few counts were recorded for this clonotype. The chain employs TRBV18 and TRBJ2-3; D perhaps matches TRBD2 (6 bases). The V and J ends lost 8 bases and 4 bases respectively, with 19 bases between them. The germline CDR1 and CDR2 sequences are KGHSH and LQKENI. This CDR3 comprises 15 residues. CDR3 protein: CASQPVRREADTQYF. The CDR3 nucleotides read TGTGCCAGCCAACCCGTCCGGAGGGAGGCAGATACGCAGTATTTT.

The chain joins TRBV7-6 to TRBJ1-1; D remains unclear. V lost 4 bases, J lost 3 bases, and 9 bases lay in between. Germline CDR1 and CDR2: SGHVS and FNYEAQ. CDR3 size: 13 residues. The CDR3 DNA sequence: TGTGCCAGCAGCTCAGGCACGCACACTGAAGCTTTCTTT. This codes for CASSSGTHTEAFF. Full variable domain (rest looked up from reference TRBV7-6 and TRBJ1-1): GAGVSQSPRYKVTKRGQDVALRCDPISGHVSLYWYRQALGQGPEFLTYFNYEAQQDKSGLPNDRFSAERPEGSISTLTIQRTEQRDSAMYRCASSSGTHTEAFFGQGTRLTVV.

This clonotype has a count of ten or more. This CDR3 is CASRGGLGNQPQHF. CDR3 coding DNA: TGTGCCAGCCGGGGAGGGCTGGGCAATCAGCCCCAGCATTTT. The chain couples TRBV27 to TRBJ1-5; D call uncertain. Per germline, CDR1 MNHEY and CDR2 SMNVEV (reference sequence). The V and J ends lost 8 bases and 2 bases respectively, with 13 bases between them. The CDR3 contains 14 residues.

The chain uses TRBV7-6 and TRBJ2-7, with D unresolved. Trimming shortened V by 2 bases and J by 4 bases, and 12 bases separated the two germline ends. The germline V gene has CDR1 SGHVS and CDR2 FNYEAQ. CDR3 length: 14 residues. The DNA for the CDR3 is TGTGCCAGCAGCTTAAGAGGAGCTGGATACGAGCAGTACTTC. The encoded protein is CASSLRGAGYEQYF. Full variable domain (outside the CDR3, taken from reference TRBV7-6 and TRBJ2-7): GAGVSQSPRYKVTKRGQDVALRCDPISGHVSLYWYRQALGQGPEFLTYFNYEAQQDKSGLPNDRFSAERPEGSISTLTIQRTEQRDSAMYRCASSLRGAGYEQYFGPGTRLTVT.

V and J are TRBV24-1 and TRBJ2-2, with a weak D call TRBD1 (5 bases). The germline V gene encodes CDR1 KGHDR and CDR2 SFDVKD. This CDR3 is built from 21 residues. V was clipped by 0 bases and J by 0 bases, with 22 bases between them. The CDR3 DNA reads as TGTGCCACCAGTGATTTGCGCCAGGGTCCCCAGGGCTGTGCGAACACCGGGGAGCTGTTTTTT. Translating gives CATSDLRQGPQGCANTGELFF.

The V gene is TRBV7-9, the J gene TRBJ1-4; TRBD1 aligns across 7 bases. There are 14 residues in the CDR3. The germline CDR1 and CDR2 sequences are SEHNR and FQNEAQ (reference sequence). The V gene end was trimmed by 0 bases and the J gene end by 8 bases; junction bases not matched to a gene: 3. This CDR3 is CASSLAGGREKLFF. The CDR3 DNA sequence: TGTGCCAGCAGCTTAGCAGGGGGCAGGGAAAAACTGTTTTTT.

This clonotype has ten or more counts. J is TRBJ2-5 and V is TRBV20-1, with D possibly TRBD1 on 7 matching bases. The CDR3 covers 17 residues. The germline V gene encodes CDR1 DFQATT and CDR2 SNEGSKA (reference sequence). The ends were cut back, 0 bases at V and 5 bases at J, with 22 bases in the middle. CDR3 sequence reads: CSARDPFQTGRRETQYF. The CDR3 region has the DNA TGCAGTGCTAGAGATCCCTTCCAGACAGGGAGGAGGGAGACCCAGTACTTC.

The chain is built from TRBV7-9 and TRBJ2-7; D assignment may be TRBD1 or TRBD2 (5 bases each). Trimming left V 3 bases short and J 7 bases short, with 10 bases between. The CDR3 is made up of 12 amino acids. From germline, CDR1 is SEHNR and CDR2 FQNEAQ (reference sequence). The CDR3 nucleotides are TGTGCCAGCAGCTTGGTCAGGGAGGAGCAGTACTTC. Protein: CASSLVREEQYF.

A single count supports this clonotype. The chain employs TRBV24-1 and TRBJ2-3; TRBD2 matches 9 bases. V lost 5 bases and J lost 6; bases outside the gene matches: 11. The CDR3 is 16 residues long. The germline V gene has CDR1 KGHDR and CDR2 SFDVKD. In DNA form, the CDR3 reads TGTGCCACCAGTGTCATGACTAGCGGAGGGGCGGATACGCAGTATTTT. Protein product: CATSVMTSGGADTQYF.

The J gene is TRBJ1-2, the V gene TRBV7-9; D possibly corresponds to TRBD1 (6 bases). Trimming left V 1 base short and J 5 bases short, with 14 bases between. This CDR3 comprises 15 residues. Germline V CDR1 and CDR2: SEHNR, FQNEAQ (reference sequence). CDR3 region: CASSLGPGTTYGYTF. CDR3 nucleotides: TGTGCCAGCAGCTTAGGGCCCGGGACAACGTATGGCTACACCTTC.

This clonotype came up a few times. V is TRBV15 and J is TRBJ1-3, with D hard to call. V was shortened by 2 bases and J by 0 bases, with 2 bases between the two germline ends. The CDR3 totals 13 residues. Germline assignment: CDR1 LNHNV and CDR2 YYDKDF (reference sequence). Here the CDR3 DNA reads TGTGCCACCAGCAGAAGCTCTGGAAACACCATATATTTT. It encodes CATSRSSGNTIYF.

The rearrangement uses TRBV6-1 and TRBJ2-4; 14 bases are a match to TRBD2. The CDR3 spans 15 residues. V lost 5 bases, J lost 8 bases, and 5 bases stayed unmatched. The germline V gene has CDR1 MNHNS and CDR2 SASEGT. The CDR3 region is CASSRLAGGSDIQYF. The DNA of the CDR3 is TGTGCCAGCAGTCGACTAGCGGGGGGGTCGGACATTCAGTACTTC.

The chain is built from TRBV15 and TRBJ2-7, with D possibly being TRBD2 (6 bases). Germline V CDR1 and CDR2: LNHNV, YYDKDF (reference sequence). This CDR3 region has 16 residues. V shed 1 base and J shed 0 bases, with 13 bases lying between them. The CDR3 DNA reads TGTGCCACCAGCAGAGGAGGGACTGCACACTCCTACGAGCAGTACTTC. It is translated as CATSRGGTAHSYEQYF.

As concerns this clonotype: It may be a read error: a sequence one base away is much more abundant. The V and J genes are TRBV6-5 and TRBJ2-3, with D uncertain. CDR1 is MNHEY and CDR2 is SVGAGI in the germline V gene. The CDR3 extends over 13 amino acids. In DNA, the CDR3 is TGTGCCAGCAGTTTGAACTCGGCGGATACGCGGTATTTT. This encodes CASSLNSADTRYF.

Points on this clonotype: A much larger clone lies a single base off, so this may be a read error. The chain combines TRBV9 with TRBJ1-2; 8 bases agree with TRBD1. Germline CDR1 SGDLS, CDR2 YYNGEE. The CDR3 covers 14 residues. The CDR3 DNA sequence: TGTGCCGGCAGCGTGTCAGGGGGCGGCTATGGCTACACCTTC. Translating it yields CAGSVSGGGYGYTF.